This is a list of T cell receptor beta chains from one sample in a study of precursors of human CD4 cytotoxic T cells. TCRdb reanalysed the reads using MiXCR and keeps one entry per CDR3 protein. The sample holds around 670 distinct CDR3 sequences, 15% to 20% seen once. What was sequenced was memory CD4+ T cells from blood (PBMCs). These receptors all come from a human donor in good health. The CDR3 runs from the conserved cysteine through the conserved F or W. Each record gives: J gene, CDR3 length, V gene, clone size, D gene, CDR3 protein, CDR3 DNA. D genes are given only for firm matches. Where a row states a size, it is once, few, many or the class of an expanded clone; other rows omit it.

J gene: TRBJ2-1; CDR3 length: 16; V gene: TRBV7-6; clone size: large; D gene: NA; CDR3 protein: CASSNTPRGRHNEQFF; CDR3 DNA: TGTGCCAGCAGCAATACACCCAGGGGCAGACACAATGAGCAGTTCTTC
J gene: TRBJ2-3; CDR3 length: 17; V gene: TRBV7-2; clone size: few; D gene: TRBD2; CDR3 protein: CASSRLAGQMVIDTQYF; CDR3 DNA: TGTGCCAGCAGTCGACTAGCGGGTCAAATGGTTATAGATACGCAGTATTTT
J gene: TRBJ2-1; CDR3 length: 14; V gene: TRBV7-2; clone size: NA; D gene: NA; CDR3 protein: CASSTSPDSNEQFF; CDR3 DNA: TGTGCCAGCAGCACCTCGCCGGATTCCAATGAGCAGTTCTTC
J gene: TRBJ2-7; CDR3 length: 15; V gene: TRBV7-8; clone size: large; D gene: NA; CDR3 protein: CASSQARFVGSEQYF; CDR3 DNA: TGTGCCAGCAGCCAAGCGCGATTTGTGGGAAGCGAGCAGTACTTC
J gene: TRBJ1-2; CDR3 length: 14; V gene: TRBV24-1; clone size: large; D gene: TRBD1; CDR3 protein: CATSESDRARGYTF; CDR3 DNA: TGTGCCACCAGTGAATCTGACAGGGCGAGGGGCTACACCTTC
J gene: TRBJ2-1; CDR3 length: 14; V gene: TRBV6-5; clone size: NA; D gene: TRBD2; CDR3 protein: CASNRGSISDEQFF; CDR3 DNA: TGTGCCAGCAATCGCGGGAGCATCTCAGATGAGCAGTTCTTC
J gene: TRBJ1-1; CDR3 length: 14; V gene: TRBV5-1; clone size: NA; D gene: TRBD1; CDR3 protein: CASSSGTGITEAFF; CDR3 DNA: TGCGCCAGCAGCTCCGGGACAGGGATCACTGAAGCTTTCTTT
J gene: TRBJ1-5; CDR3 length: 13; V gene: TRBV20-1; clone size: large; D gene: NA; CDR3 protein: CSLQRYSNQPQHF; CDR3 DNA: TGCAGTCTACAGCGATATAGCAATCAGCCCCAGCATTTT
J gene: TRBJ2-1; CDR3 length: 17; V gene: TRBV12-3/TRBV12-4; clone size: large; D gene: TRBD2; CDR3 protein: CASSLYDVSSGYNEQFF; CDR3 DNA: TGTGCCAGCAGTTTATATGACGTGTCTAGCGGCTACAATGAGCAGTTCTTC
J gene: TRBJ1-2; CDR3 length: 14; V gene: TRBV20-1; clone size: NA; D gene: TRBD1; CDR3 protein: CSATLQRGRGGYTF; CDR3 DNA: TGCAGTGCTACACTGCAAAGGGGGCGCGGAGGCTACACCTTC
J gene: TRBJ2-6; CDR3 length: 15; V gene: TRBV5-1; clone size: NA; D gene: NA; CDR3 protein: CASTPDSSGANVLTF; CDR3 DNA: TGCGCCAGCACCCCGGACAGCTCTGGGGCCAACGTCCTGACTTTC
J gene: TRBJ2-7; CDR3 length: 13; V gene: TRBV28; clone size: large; D gene: NA; CDR3 protein: CASSSQGLGEQYF; CDR3 DNA: TGTGCCAGCAGTTCTCAAGGGTTGGGCGAGCAGTACTTC
J gene: TRBJ2-7; CDR3 length: 18; V gene: TRBV18; clone size: few; D gene: TRBD1; CDR3 protein: CASSPRLNAGTGPYEQYF; CDR3 DNA: TGTGCCAGCTCACCACGTCTGAACGCGGGGACAGGTCCCTACGAGCAGTACTTC
J gene: TRBJ1-2; CDR3 length: 12; V gene: TRBV12-3/TRBV12-4; clone size: few; D gene: NA; CDR3 protein: CASSRRTSGYTF; CDR3 DNA: TGTGCCAGCAGCCGTCGAACTAGCGGCTACACCTTC